These T cell receptor beta chains were read from a single sample in a study of blood T cell repertoires in COVID-19. The method was immunoSEQ multiplex PCR; TCRdb's version includes in-frame clones alone and lacks a portion of them. Of some 200,000 clones detected, 94% appear once; the ten largest clones hold 0.76%. Sequenced sample: peripheral blood. These receptors were taken from a man aged 30 to 45 with COVID-19, enrolled during active disease. The CDR3 runs from the conserved cysteine through the conserved F or W. D genes are given only for firm matches.

j_gene: TRBJ2-5
v_gene: TRBV11-2
d_gene: .
CDR3aa: CASSWSYETQYF
CDR3nt: TGTGCCAGCAGCTGGAGCTATGAGACCCAGTACTTC

j_gene: TRBJ1-2
v_gene: TRBV29-1
d_gene: .
CDR3aa: CSVERGAGTPDYGYTF
CDR3nt: TGCAGCGTTGAGAGGGGTGCCGGGACACCGGACTATGGCTACACCTTC

j_gene: TRBJ1-6
v_gene: TRBV18
d_gene: TRBD1
CDR3aa: CASSPLDRSSYNSPLHF
CDR3nt: TGTGCCAGCTCACCATTGGACAGGAGCTCCTATAATTCACCCCTCCACTTT

j_gene: TRBJ1-2
v_gene: TRBV10-3
d_gene: .
CDR3aa: CAISDGQLSNYGYTF
CDR3nt: TGTGCCATCAGTGATGGACAGCTTTCTAACTATGGCTACACCTTC

j_gene: TRBJ2-1
v_gene: TRBV9
d_gene: .
CDR3aa: CASSVASTDEQFF
CDR3nt: TGTGCCAGCAGCGTAGCTAGCACCGATGAGCAGTTCTTC

j_gene: TRBJ1-1
v_gene: TRBV6-4
d_gene: TRBD1
CDR3aa: CASSTGAPNTEAFF
CDR3nt: TGTGCCAGCAGTACAGGGGCCCCAAACACTGAAGCTTTCTTT

j_gene: TRBJ2-2
v_gene: TRBV4-2
d_gene: .
CDR3aa: CASSLQAPNTGELFF
CDR3nt: TGTGCCAGCAGCCTACAGGCGCCTAACACCGGGGAGCTGTTTTTT

j_gene: TRBJ2-7
v_gene: TRBV5-1
d_gene: TRBD1
CDR3aa: CASSFGDRVDEQYF
CDR3nt: TGCGCCAGCAGCTTTGGGGACAGGGTGGACGAGCAGTACTTC

j_gene: TRBJ2-2
v_gene: TRBV2
d_gene: TRBD1
CDR3aa: CASGIPRDRVTGELFF
CDR3nt: TGTGCCAGCGGCATACCCCGGGACAGGGTGACCGGGGAGCTGTTTTTT

j_gene: TRBJ1-2
v_gene: TRBV3-1/TRBV3-2
d_gene: .
CDR3aa: CASSPSGERYGYTF
CDR3nt: TGTGCCAGCAGCCCAAGCGGGGAAAGATATGGCTACACCTTC

j_gene: TRBJ2-7
v_gene: TRBV18
d_gene: TRBD2
CDR3aa: CASSPAGGLYEQYF
CDR3nt: TGTGCCAGCTCACCGGCGGGGGGGCTCTACGAGCAGTACTTC